This T cell receptor (beta chain) was documented in a study of cytomegalovirus exposure and HLA in healthy donors. Study information: Researchers found that approximately 77% of some 400 genotyped donors fell within the Caucasian-associated ancestry cluster. Study-wide results and caveats: A later analysis reported that several of the most significant clusters appeared to be linked to common viral pathogens, among them Epstein-Barr virus. A few CMV-associated chains were confirmed in vitro to be specific for CMV antigens. TCR beta sequences reportedly predicted the HLA-A and HLA-B alleles of most subjects accurately.

Of note for this clone: As yet, its antigen is unknown.

CDR1 and CDR2 (germline): WNHNN, SYGVQD (reference sequence). This CDR3 comprises 11 residues. The ends were cut back, 0 bases at V and 7 bases at J, with 3 bases in the middle. Primers for the PCR totalled 60 Vbeta and 13 Jbeta. This table comes from immunoSEQ multiplex PCR, and its TCRdb copy is limited to in-frame clones, with some not included. Among 100,000 to 150,000 clones, more than 75% were seen once, and the ten largest hold 3.6%. This chain links TRBV10-1 with TRBJ2-5; D gene uncertain. The sequenced sample was PBMCs. The receptor comes from a man aged 40-49 years in good health and CMV-seronegative. CDR3 sequence (DNA): TGCGCCAGCAGTGAGTCTATGACCCAGTACTTC. Translation: CASSESMTQYF.